Shown below are 28 T cell receptor beta chains from a single sample sequenced in a study of T cells in Graves' hyperthyroidism and ophthalmopathy. Researchers took RNA transcripts and amplified the TCR beta CDR3 regions from them. The HTBI set primed first-round TCR CDR3 RT-PCR. Via MiXCR, TCRdb re-called the multiplex PCR reads, giving one row per CDR3 protein. The sample contains a few hundred thousand distinct CDR3 sequences, more than 20% of which appear only once. Sequencing was performed on blood. These receptor sequences come from a man younger than 35 with Graves' hyperthyroidism.

The gene calls are TRBV30 and TRBJ1-6; TRBD1 matches 7 bases. V lost 8 bases to trimming and J lost 9 bases; unmatched junction nucleotides: 10. The germline V gene has CDR1 GTSNPN and CDR2 SVGIG (reference sequence). The CDR3 runs 13 residues. CDR3 nucleotides: TGTGCCCGGACCGGGACAGAAAGTTCACCCCTCCACTTT. The encoded protein is CARTGTESSPLHF. Drawing the rest from reference TRBV30 and TRBJ1-6, the complete variable domain is SQTIHQWPATLVQPVGSPLSLECTVEGTSNPNLYWYRQAAGRGLQLLFYSVGIGQISSEVPQNLSASRPQDRQFILSSKKLLLSDSGFYLCARTGTESSPLHFGNGTRLTVT.

This clonotype was picked up one time. This chain links TRBV30 with TRBJ1-1; the D gene is possibly TRBD1 (6 bases). In germline, CDR1 is GTSNPN, CDR2 SVGIG (reference sequence). V was trimmed by 3 bases and J by 5 bases, leaving 13 bases between them. The CDR3 is 13 residues long. The CDR3 loop is CAWSPTGDTEAFF. In DNA form, the CDR3 reads TGTGCCTGGAGCCCGACAGGAGATACTGAAGCTTTCTTT.

This clonotype was seen repeatedly, ten times or more. V usage is TRBV6-1 and J usage is TRBJ2-5, with unresolved D. The V end was cut by 2 bases, the J end by 9 bases, with 10 bases between. The CDR3 consists of 12 residues. The germline CDR1 and CDR2 sequences are MNHNS and SASEGT. In DNA, the CDR3 is TGTGCCAGCAGTGAAACCCCTCGGGCCCAGTACTTC. It is translated as CASSETPRAQYF.

The sample holds a few counts of this clonotype. The V call is TRBV11-1, the J call TRBJ2-3; D is possibly TRBD2 (7 bases). Trimming took off 1 base at V and 2 bases at J, with 16 bases between the two ends. CDR3 length: 17 amino acids. Germline CDR1 and CDR2: SGHAT and FQDESV (reference sequence). CDR3 nucleotide sequence: TGTGCCAGCAGCTTAGGTTACAGGGAGGGGAACACAGATACGCAGTATTTT. The encoded protein is CASSLGYREGNTDTQYF.

This sequence joins TRBV5-1 and TRBJ2-5, with no clear D. This CDR3 has 15 residues. CDR1 is SGHRS and CDR2 is YFSETQ in the germline V gene. The ends were cut back, 0 bases at V and 5 bases at J, with 14 bases in the middle. The DNA of the CDR3 is TGCGCCAGCAGCTTGGCCGGTCAGCAAGGGGAGACCCAGTACTTC. It yields the protein CASSLAGQQGETQYF.

The chain couples TRBV6-5 to TRBJ2-7; 8 nucleotides align to TRBD1. CDR3 length equals 15 residues. Losses at the gene ends were 2 bases for V and 3 bases for J; bases not matched to a gene: 6. Germline CDR1 reads MNHEY; CDR2 reads SVGAGI. CDR3 region: CASSYDGTGDYEQYF. Here the CDR3 DNA reads TGTGCCAGCAGTTACGACGGGACAGGCGACTACGAGCAGTACTTC.

The rearrangement uses TRBV28 and TRBJ2-7; the D gene could be TRBD1 or TRBD2 (8 bases each). The CDR3 is 15 amino acids. Germline V lookup: CDR1 MDHEN, CDR2 SYDVKM. V lost 7 bases, J lost 2 bases, and 18 bases lay in between. CDR3 sequence reads: CASTRGDRLPYEQYF. The CDR3 coding sequence is TGTGCCAGCACGCGGGGGGACAGGTTGCCCTACGAGCAGTACTTC.

This clonotype was detected many times. This sequence joins TRBV19 and TRBJ1-1; 7 nucleotides line up with TRBD1. Germline V gene data show CDR1 as LNHDA and CDR2 as SQIVND (reference sequence). This CDR3 is 13 amino acids long. Trimming cost V 9 bases and J 1 base; bases outside gene matches: 5. CDR3 amino acids: CASRTGENTEAFF. In nucleotides, the CDR3 is TGTGCCAGCCGGACAGGCGAGAACACTGAAGCTTTCTTT.

The V gene is TRBV30, the J gene TRBJ1-2; no firm D call. The CDR3 has 14 residues. Germline V CDR1 and CDR2: GTSNPN, SVGIG (reference sequence). The germline V and J ends were trimmed by 1 base and 5 bases, with 14 bases remaining between them. The CDR3: CAWSGTARTYGYTF. DNA of the CDR3: TGTGCCTGGAGTGGAACCGCTAGAACGTATGGCTACACCTTC.

This clonotype was observed at least ten times. The chain carries TRBV30 and TRBJ1-5; unclear D gene. The V end lost 0 bases, the J end lost 2 bases, and 5 bases lay between the germline ends. The CDR3 spans 13 residues. From germline, CDR1 is GTSNPN and CDR2 SVGIG (reference sequence). CDR3 DNA: TGTGCCTGGAGTGTACGGCGCAATCAGCCCCAGCATTTT. Translated: CAWSVRRNQPQHF.

The J gene is TRBJ1-2, the V gene TRBV15; 8 bases are a match to TRBD1. This CDR3 region has 14 residues. The ends lost 5 bases at V and 7 bases at J; junction bases unmatched: 9. Germline V gives CDR1 LNHNV, CDR2 YYDKDF (reference sequence). The CDR3 DNA follows: TGTGCCACCAGCTCACGGACAGGGTACGGTGGCTACACCTTC. Residues: CATSSRTGYGGYTF. Supplemented by reference TRBV15 and TRBJ1-2, the full variable domain reads DAMVIQNPRYQVTQFGKPVTLSCSQTLNHNVMYWYQQKSSQAPKLLFHYYDKDFNNEADTPDNFQSRRPNTSFCFLDIRSPGLGDTAMYLCATSSRTGYGGYTFGSGTRLTVV.

This clonotype showed up just a few times. The chain has TRBV6-5 and TRBJ1-2, with D hard to call. Between the trimmed V and J ends, which lost 4 bases and 4 bases, there was a span of 10 bases. This CDR3 is 13 amino acids long. CDR1 MNHEY and CDR2 SVGAGI come from the germline V gene. CDR3 sequence (DNA): TGTGCCAGCAGTTTGGGGTGGATCTATGGCTACACCTTC. It codes for CASSLGWIYGYTF.

The sample holds many counts of this clonotype. The chain employs TRBV12-3 or TRBV12-4 and TRBJ1-2, with 10 bases matching TRBD1. This CDR3 is 13 amino acids long. V was pared by 7 bases and J by 4 bases, with 3 bases of the junction left unmatched. Here the CDR3 reads CASKTGGSYGYTF. CDR3 DNA: TGTGCCAGCAAGACAGGGGGCTCCTATGGCTACACCTTC.

This chain uses TRBV6-4 with TRBJ2-2, with 10 nucleotides matching TRBD2. In germline, CDR1 is MRHNA, CDR2 SNTAGT. This CDR3 is built from 15 residues. Germline trimming cut 2 bases from V and 5 bases from J; bases unmatched to any gene: 2. The CDR3 coding sequence is TGTGCCAGCAGTGACCAGCGGGAGGGGACCGGGGAGCTGTTTTTT. Translation: CASSDQREGTGELFF.

This clonotype was recorded at least ten times. The chain links TRBV7-9 to TRBJ1-2; the D is unclear. The V and J ends lost 1 base and 7 bases respectively, with 7 bases between them. Germline lookup yields CDR1 SEHNR and CDR2 FQNEAQ (reference sequence). The CDR3 has 12 residues. CDR3 coding DNA: TGTGCCAGCAGCTTAGAGCTACGTGGCTACACCTTC. Its protein product is CASSLELRGYTF.

Worth noting for this clonotype: Since a much larger clone is just one base distant, this may be a read error. The rearrangement uses TRBV2 and TRBJ1-2; unclear D gene. The V gene lost 5 bases and the J gene lost 2 bases, with 9 bases spanning the gap. The CDR3 is made up of 13 amino acids. Germline lookup yields CDR1 SNHLY and CDR2 FYNNEI. DNA of the CDR3: TGTGCCAGCAGTTTACTGATAAACTATGGCTACACCTTC. Translation gives CASSLLINYGYTF.

This clonotype turned up a few times. This CDR3 reads CASSPGTGRSPLHF. CDR3 DNA sequence: TGTGCCAGCAGCCCCGGGACAGGACGGTCACCCCTCCACTTT. V and J are TRBV12-3 or TRBV12-4 and TRBJ1-6; TRBD1 matches at 8 bases. The CDR3 spans 14 residues. V was clipped by 6 bases and J by 10 bases; unmatched bases: 8.

This clonotype showed up just a few times. The chain couples TRBV12-3 or TRBV12-4 to TRBJ1-2; 7 bases agree with TRBD1. The CDR3 is made up of 16 amino acids. V lost 4 bases, J lost 2 bases, and 10 bases stayed unmatched. The DNA for the CDR3 is TGTGCCAGCAGTTCCAAAACAGGGGTCCTGAACTATGGCTACACCTTC. It is translated as CASSSKTGVLNYGYTF.

At least ten counts were recorded for this clonotype. J is TRBJ2-3 and V is TRBV2, with D possibly matching TRBD1 (8 bases). The CDR3 runs to 15 residues. Germline CDR1 reads SNHLY; CDR2 reads FYNNEI. Trimming removed 6 bases at V and 4 bases at J, with 17 bases between. The DNA of the CDR3 is TGTGCCAGCAGCCTCGACAGGGGAGGGGCAGATACGCAGTATTTT. Its protein product is CASSLDRGGADTQYF.

The V gene is TRBV14, the J gene TRBJ1-1, with 8 nucleotides matching TRBD1. CDR1 and CDR2 (germline): SGHDN, FVKESK. This CDR3 comprises 16 residues. V lost 0 bases and J lost 4; bases outside the gene matches: 7. Written as DNA, the CDR3 is TGTGCCAGCAGCCAAGACCTCAGGACAGGGCTCACTGAAGCTTTCTTT. It specifies CASSQDLRTGLTEAFF.

This clonotype was detected ten times or more. The gene calls are TRBV28 and TRBJ1-1, with a weak D call TRBD1 (6 bases). Looked up from germline, CDR1 is MDHEN and CDR2 is SYDVKM. This CDR3 contains 12 residues. The V end was cut by 6 bases, the J end by 6 bases, with 11 bases between. This chain's CDR3 is CASSTTGSEAFF. In DNA, the CDR3 is TGTGCCAGCAGCACTACAGGGTCTGAAGCTTTCTTT.

This clonotype was observed a handful of times. The chain links TRBV6-1 to TRBJ1-5; D unclear. This CDR3 spans 17 amino acids. V lost 5 bases to trimming and J lost 4 bases, with 21 bases between them. From germline, CDR1 is MNHNS and CDR2 SASEGT. The CDR3 is CASSLSGISDRNQPQHF. CDR3 DNA sequence: TGTGCCAGCAGTCTTTCAGGCATATCCGATCGGAATCAGCCCCAGCATTTT.

The chain has TRBV5-1 and TRBJ2-6, with D unresolved. The CDR3 loop spans 17 amino acids. The ends were cut back, 2 bases at V and 2 bases at J, with 14 bases in the middle. Per the germline V gene, CDR1 is SGHRS and CDR2 is YFSETQ. DNA of the CDR3: TGCGCCAGCAGCTTTCGAGGTCAAGTGGCTGGGGCCAACGTCCTGACTTTC. This sequence encodes CASSFRGQVAGANVLTF.

This clonotype was detected a few times. V gene TRBV6-2 or TRBV6-3 combines with J gene TRBJ2-4; TRBD2 matches 9 bases. Germline trimming cut 7 bases from V and 0 bases from J; bases unmatched to any gene: 1. There are 14 residues in the CDR3. The germline V gene has CDR1 MNHEY and CDR2 SVGEGT. This CDR3 reads CASTSGVAKNIQYF. CDR3 nucleotides: TGTGCCAGCACTAGCGGGGTAGCCAAAAACATTCAGTACTTC.

This clonotype was recorded at least ten times. The V call is TRBV6-5, the J call TRBJ1-1; D is unclear. CDR1 and CDR2 (germline): MNHEY, SVGAGI. This CDR3 region has 13 residues. Trimming left V 2 bases short and J 1 base short, with 5 bases between. The CDR3 nucleotides are TGTGCCAGCAGTTACAAGGAGAACACTGAAGCTTTCTTT. Protein product: CASSYKENTEAFF.

This clonotype has ten or more counts. V and J are TRBV29-1 and TRBJ1-5, with a weak D call TRBD1 (6 bases). This CDR3 contains 12 residues. The V and J ends lost 7 bases and 7 bases respectively, with 14 bases between them. Per germline, CDR1 SQVTM and CDR2 ANQGSEA. The CDR3 here is CSASTGQQPQHF. CDR3 coding DNA: TGCAGCGCTTCGACAGGTCAGCAGCCCCAGCATTTT.

This clonotype was observed at least ten times. The CDR3 nucleotides read TGTGCCATCAGTGAGTCGATGGGGGGCGAAGCTTTCTTT. As protein: CAISESMGGEAFF. V gene TRBV10-3 combines with J gene TRBJ1-1; the D gene is possibly TRBD1 (6 bases). V was clipped by 0 bases and J by 8 bases, with 10 bases between them. CDR1 is ENHRY, CDR2 SYGVKD, per germline. The length of the CDR3 is 13 residues.

The chain is built from TRBV6-2 or TRBV6-3 and TRBJ1-6; D perhaps matches TRBD1 (5 bases). Trimming pared 2 bases from V and 7 bases from J, leaving 24 bases between. CDR3 length: 19 amino acids. In germline, CDR1 is MNHEY, CDR2 SVGEGT. The CDR3 is CASSYHLPGAVSKNSPLHF. CDR3 nucleotide sequence: TGTGCCAGCAGTTACCATCTTCCCGGGGCCGTCTCAAAAAATTCACCCCTCCACTTT.